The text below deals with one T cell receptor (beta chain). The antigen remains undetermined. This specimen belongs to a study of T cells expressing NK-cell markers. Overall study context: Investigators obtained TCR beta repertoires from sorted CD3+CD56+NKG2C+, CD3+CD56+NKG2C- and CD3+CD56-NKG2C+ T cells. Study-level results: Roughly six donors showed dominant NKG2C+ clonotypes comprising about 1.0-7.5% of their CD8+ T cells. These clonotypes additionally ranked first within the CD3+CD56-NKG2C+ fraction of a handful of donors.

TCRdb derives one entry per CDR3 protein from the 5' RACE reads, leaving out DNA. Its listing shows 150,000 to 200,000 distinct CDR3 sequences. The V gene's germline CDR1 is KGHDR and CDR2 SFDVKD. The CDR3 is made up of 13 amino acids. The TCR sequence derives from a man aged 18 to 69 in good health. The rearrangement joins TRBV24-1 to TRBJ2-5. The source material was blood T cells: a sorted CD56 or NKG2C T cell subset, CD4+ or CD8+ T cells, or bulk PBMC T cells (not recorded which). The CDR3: CATSAGVQETQYF.